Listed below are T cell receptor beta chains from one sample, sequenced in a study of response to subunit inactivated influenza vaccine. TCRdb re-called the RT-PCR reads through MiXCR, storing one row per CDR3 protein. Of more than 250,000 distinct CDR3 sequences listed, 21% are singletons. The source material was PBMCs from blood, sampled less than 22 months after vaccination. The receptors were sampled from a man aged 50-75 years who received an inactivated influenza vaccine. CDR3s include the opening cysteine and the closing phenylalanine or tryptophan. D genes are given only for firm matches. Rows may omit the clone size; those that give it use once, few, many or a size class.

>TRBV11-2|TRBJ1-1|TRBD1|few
CASSHDRDTEAFF
TGTGCCAGCAGCCACGACAGGGATACTGAAGCTTTCTTT
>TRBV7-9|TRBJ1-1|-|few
CASSFREGTEAFF
TGTGCCAGCAGCTTCCGCGAAGGGACTGAAGCTTTCTTT
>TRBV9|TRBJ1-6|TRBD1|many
CASSGGQGNSPLHF
TGTGCCAGCAGCGGAGGACAGGGAAATTCACCCCTCCACTTT
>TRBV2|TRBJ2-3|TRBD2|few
CASSDSGGTDTQYF
TGTGCCAGCAGTGATAGCGGGGGTACAGATACGCAGTATTTT
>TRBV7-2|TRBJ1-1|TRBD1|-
CASSFYMGQGDTEAFF
TGTGCCAGCAGCTTCTATATGGGACAGGGCGACACTGAAGCTTTCTTT
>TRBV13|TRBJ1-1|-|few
CASSSRDGNTEAFF
TGTGCCAGCAGCTCCCGGGACGGGAACACTGAAGCTTTCTTT
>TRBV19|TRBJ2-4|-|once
CASGENIQYF
TGTGCCAGTGGTGAAAACATTCAGTACTTC
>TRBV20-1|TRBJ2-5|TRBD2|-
CSAAHPLAGEETQYF
TGCAGTGCCGCCCACCCCCTAGCGGGGGAAGAGACCCAGTACTTC
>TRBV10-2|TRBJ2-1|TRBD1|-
CASSVTDRGYEQFF
TGCGCCAGCAGTGTTACCGACAGGGGCTATGAGCAGTTCTTC
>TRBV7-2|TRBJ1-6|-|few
CASSLVRGANSPLHF
TGTGCCAGCAGCTTAGTACGGGGGGCAAATTCACCCCTCCACTTT
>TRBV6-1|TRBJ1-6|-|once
CASTPSRQGSSPLHF
TGTGCCAGCACCCCCAGTCGGCAGGGAAGTTCACCCCTCCACTTT
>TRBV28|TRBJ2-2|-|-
CASTGQGTGELFF
TGTGCCAGCACCGGTCAGGGGACCGGGGAGCTGTTTTTT
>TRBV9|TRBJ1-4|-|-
CASSPSGQNNEKLFF
TGTGCCAGCAGCCCTTCGGGGCAGAATAATGAAAAACTGTTTTTT
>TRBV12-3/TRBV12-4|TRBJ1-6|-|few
CASSFIGGASLHF
TGTGCCAGCAGTTTTATCGGGGGAGCATCCCTCCACTTT
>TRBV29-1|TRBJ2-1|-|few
CSARQSYNEQFF
TGCAGCGCCAGACAGAGCTACAATGAGCAGTTCTTC
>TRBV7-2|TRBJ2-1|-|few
CASKSSHRLSYNEQFF
TGTGCCAGCAAAAGTTCCCACCGTCTTTCCTACAATGAGCAGTTCTTC
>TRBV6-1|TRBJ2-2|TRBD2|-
CASSPYSGGAGELFF
TGTGCCAGCAGTCCTTATAGCGGGGGTGCCGGGGAGCTGTTTTTT
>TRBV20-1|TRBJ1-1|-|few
CSARTGARPEAFF
TGCAGTGCTAGAACGGGGGCTAGGCCTGAAGCTTTCTTT
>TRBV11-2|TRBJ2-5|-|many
CASSLGMGSETQYF
TGTGCCAGCAGCTTAGGGATGGGATCAGAGACCCAGTACTTC
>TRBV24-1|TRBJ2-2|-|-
CATSPIGGRTGELFF
TGTGCCACCAGCCCGATTGGAGGCCGGACCGGGGAGCTGTTTTTT
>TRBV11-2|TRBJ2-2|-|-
CASLWGSSGTGELFF
TGTGCCAGCCTATGGGGTTCTTCGGGGACCGGGGAGCTGTTTTTT
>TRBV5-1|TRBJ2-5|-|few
CASSLGARREETQYF
TGCGCCAGCAGCTTGGGTGCCAGAAGGGAGGAGACCCAGTACTTC
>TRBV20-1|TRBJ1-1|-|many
CSAIRHTGSTEAFF
TGCAGTGCCATTCGACACACAGGGAGCACTGAAGCTTTCTTT
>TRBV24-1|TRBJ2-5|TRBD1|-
CATSDGQVFQETQYF
TGTGCCACCAGTGACGGACAGGTTTTCCAAGAGACCCAGTACTTC
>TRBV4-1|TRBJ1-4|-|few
CASSQGASSFHNEKLFF
TGCGCCAGCAGCCAAGGGGCCTCATCCTTTCATAATGAAAAACTGTTTTTT
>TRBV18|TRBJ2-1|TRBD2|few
CASSPASGSQNEQFF
TGTGCCAGCTCACCCGCTAGCGGGAGCCAAAATGAGCAGTTCTTC
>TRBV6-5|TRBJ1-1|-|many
CASSYRGRTEAFF
TGTGCCAGCAGTTACAGGGGGAGGACTGAAGCTTTCTTT
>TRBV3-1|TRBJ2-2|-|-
CASSQDGGNTGELFF
TGTGCCAGCAGCCAAGATGGGGGGAACACCGGGGAGCTGTTTTTT
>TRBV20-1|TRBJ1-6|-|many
CSGASGHLNSPLHF
TGCAGTGGGGCTTCCGGACACCTGAATTCACCCCTCCACTTT
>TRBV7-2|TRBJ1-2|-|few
CASSSKNRDGYTF
TGTGCCAGCAGCTCTAAGAACAGGGATGGCTACACCTTC
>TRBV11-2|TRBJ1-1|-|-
CASSSRGGITEAFF
TGTGCCAGCAGCTCCAGGGGAGGGATTACTGAAGCTTTCTTT